These 18 T cell receptor beta chains originate from one sample sequenced in a study of kidney transplant recipient with SARS-CoV-2 infection. TCRdb reprocessed the reads via MiXCR and lists one record per CDR3 protein. The table lists under 250,000 distinct CDR3 sequences, 25% to 30% of them singletons. Sequenced material: a blood sample, taken at baseline and between days 110 and 120 from a kidney transplant recipient. The receptors here all came from a male patient between 25 and 39 years old who had COVID-19 and was a kidney transplant recipient. The graft donor may have given rise to some T cells.

This clonotype was detected only once. A read error likely explains this, since a far larger clone differs by one base. The V and J genes are TRBV20-1 and TRBJ2-7, with D perhaps TRBD1 or TRBD2 (6 bases each). V was clipped by 6 bases and J by 10 bases, with 16 bases between them. The CDR3 totals 11 residues. CDR1 DFQATT and CDR2 SNEGSKA come from the germline V gene (reference sequence). The chain's CDR3 is CSAGGHGAQYF. CDR3 coding DNA: TGCAGTGCCGGGGGCCACGGGGCCCAGTACTTC.

This clonotype was found a few times. The chain uses TRBV18 and TRBJ2-1; D is undetermined. CDR1 and CDR2 (germline): KGHSH, LQKENI. The CDR3 extends over 14 amino acids. Trimming shortened V by 4 bases and J by 7 bases, and 14 bases separated the two germline ends. The CDR3 protein is CASSQETAKNEQFF. In DNA form, the CDR3 reads TGTGCCAGCTCACAAGAAACGGCGAAAAATGAGCAGTTCTTC.

This clonotype was detected only once. This may arise from a read error, as a much more abundant clone is one base away. The rearrangement uses TRBV5-4 and TRBJ1-2, with no clear D. Trimming cost V 7 bases and J 4 bases, with 23 bases left between them. Germline V lookup: CDR1 SGHNT, CDR2 YYREEE (reference sequence). The CDR3 covers 16 residues. CDR3 sequence reads: CASRGSVPGRTYGYTF. The DNA of the CDR3 is TGTGCCAGCCGAGGTTCCGTACCAGGAAGGACCTATGGCTACACCTTC.

Ten or more counts support this clonotype. The chain employs TRBV6-1 and TRBJ1-2; D not certain. Per the germline V gene, CDR1 is MNHNS and CDR2 is SASEGT. CDR3 length: 17 residues. Trimming shortened V by 5 bases and J by 4 bases, and 23 bases separated the two germline ends. In nucleotides, the CDR3 is TGTGCCAGCAGTCCTTCTAGGGAATGTAGAAAGACCTATGGCTACACCTTC. Translated, it gives CASSPSRECRKTYGYTF.

This clonotype was observed at least ten times. This chain joins TRBV7-3 and TRBJ2-1, with 9 bases aligning to TRBD2. V gave up 2 bases and J gave up 2 bases; unmatched junction bases: 13. Germline values: CDR1 SGHTA, CDR2 FQGTGA. The CDR3 sequence is 19 residues long. The CDR3 nucleotides are TGTGCCAGCAGCTTAGACAGCGGGAGGACCCGGGACCCCTACAATGAGCAGTTCTTC. It is translated as CASSLDSGRTRDPYNEQFF.

This clonotype was observed many times. The chain links TRBV20-1 to TRBJ1-1, with 10 bases that match TRBD1. CDR3 length: 14 residues. After removal of 6 bases from V and 8 bases from J, the junction contained 12 bases not matched to a gene. Germline loops: CDR1 DFQATT, CDR2 SNEGSKA (reference sequence). The CDR3 reads CSAKAGTGDVEAFF. For the CDR3, the DNA is TGCAGTGCCAAAGCCGGGACAGGGGACGTCGAAGCTTTCTTT.

This clonotype was seen ten or more times. This rearrangement joins TRBV24-1 to TRBJ2-3; 9 bases agree with TRBD1. The CDR3 is 15 amino acids. Germline lookup yields CDR1 KGHDR and CDR2 SFDVKD. Trimming at V came to 3 bases and at J to 4 bases, leaving 4 bases not matched to a gene. CDR3 amino acids: CATSDGQGHSDTQYF. The CDR3 DNA is TGTGCCACCAGTGATGGACAGGGGCATTCAGATACGCAGTATTTT.

Many counts were recorded for this clonotype. The rearrangement links TRBV6-5 to TRBJ1-5; tentative D call: TRBD1 (5 bases). The CDR3 extends over 14 amino acids. Deletions cut 5 bases from V and 5 bases from J, with 13 bases between. Per the germline V gene, CDR1 is MNHEY and CDR2 is SVGAGI. The CDR3 is CASSGTWSHQPQHF. The DNA of the CDR3 is TGTGCCAGCAGTGGGACCTGGAGCCATCAGCCCCAGCATTTT.

This clonotype has a count of ten or more. The chain employs TRBV27 and TRBJ1-4; D call uncertain. V gave up 0 bases and J gave up 4 bases, with 9 bases separating them. CDR1 and CDR2 from the germline V gene are MNHEY and SMNVEV (reference sequence). This CDR3 contains 15 residues. CDR3 amino acids: CASSLSLTSNEKLFF. The CDR3 region has the DNA TGTGCCAGCAGTTTATCCCTAACGAGTAATGAAAAACTGTTTTTT.

The sample holds many counts of this clonotype. The chain combines TRBV30 with TRBJ2-7; 8 nucleotides align to TRBD2. CDR1 is GTSNPN, CDR2 SVGIG, per germline (reference sequence). This CDR3 region has 17 residues. The V segment lost 0 bases and the J segment 2 bases; nucleotides outside the gene matches: 12. The CDR3 nucleotides read TGTGCCTGGAGTGTTAGCACGGGGGGGGACTCACCCTACGAGCAGTACTTC. Residues: CAWSVSTGGDSPYEQYF.

This clonotype was counted many times. The J gene is TRBJ2-2, the V gene TRBV2; D is possibly TRBD2 (5 bases). Trimming took 3 bases from V and 7 from J, leaving 12 bases between them. This CDR3 has 14 amino acids. Germline V gene data show CDR1 as SNHLY and CDR2 as FYNNEI. The CDR3 DNA reads as TGTGCCAGCAGTGAGCTAGGGAGTGGCGGGGAGCTGTTTTTT. Protein sequence: CASSELGSGGELFF.

As to this clonotype: A much larger clone sits a single nucleotide away, making a read error possible. The CDR3 loop is CACVPNVPGKTYGYTF. The CDR3 region has the DNA TGTGCCTGCGTCCCTAACGTACCAGGAAAGACCTATGGCTACACCTTC. The chain carries TRBV5-4 and TRBJ1-2, with D unresolved. Trimming cost V 10 bases and J 4 bases, with 26 bases left between them. Germline CDR1 and CDR2: SGHNT and YYREEE (reference sequence). The CDR3 contains 16 residues.

This clonotype has a count of ten or more. CDR3 amino acids: CASSPGTSGHQFF. The CDR3 DNA sequence: TGTGCCAGCAGCCCGGGGACTAGCGGCCATCAGTTCTTC. V gene TRBV27 combines with J gene TRBJ2-1, with 11 nucleotides matching TRBD2. V lost 6 bases and J lost 13; bases outside the gene matches: 8. This CDR3 has 13 residues. Germline assignment: CDR1 MNHEY and CDR2 SMNVEV (reference sequence).

The gene calls are TRBV4-1 and TRBJ2-5; D perhaps matches TRBD2 (5 bases). The V end lost 0 bases, the J end lost 5 bases, and 16 bases lay between the germline ends. Germline CDR1 reads MGHRA; CDR2 reads YSYEKL. CDR3 length equals 16 residues. CDR3: CASSQDRGLGQETQYF. The CDR3 DNA sequence: TGCGCCAGCAGCCAAGATCGAGGGCTAGGTCAGGAGACCCAGTACTTC.

This clonotype was recorded once. One base away lies a much larger clone, so this may be a sequencing read error. No conserved phenylalanine or tryptophan ends this CDR3, so it is likely a read error. The gene calls are TRBV7-4 and TRBJ1-2; D is ambiguous. CDR1 and CDR2 (germline): SGHVT, SQSDAQ. The CDR3 length is 17 residues. V lost 4 bases and J lost 4, with 22 bases in between. The CDR3 nucleotides are TGTGCCAGCAGCTCAGGTGGTTCAGCTCGAAAGACCTATGGCTACACCTCC. Translation gives CASSSGGSARKTYGYTS.

The table lists this clonotype with many counts. This chain connects TRBV3-2 to TRBJ2-7; TRBD1 is the table's D call and was not checked against the DNA. TRBV3-2 is a pseudogene segment. The CDR3 is 14 residues long. The DNA of the CDR3 is TGTGCCAGCATCGGGACAGGGGCCACCTACGAGCAGTACTTC. It translates to CASIGTGATYEQYF.

A word on this clonotype: Just one base apart from a much larger clone, this may be a read error. This chain connects TRBV4-2 to TRBJ2-7, with 9 bases lining up with TRBD1. This CDR3 spans 14 amino acids. Germline lookup yields CDR1 LGHNA and CDR2 YNFKEQ. The V segment lost 6 bases and the J segment 4 bases; nucleotides outside the gene matches: 7. CDR3 region: CASSSGTGRYEQYF. The CDR3 nucleotides are TGTGCCAGCAGTTCCGGGACAGGGAGATACGAGCAGTACTTC.

This clonotype appeared many times. The V gene is TRBV12-3 or TRBV12-4, the J gene TRBJ1-2; D is undetermined. With 1 base removed from V and 4 bases from J, the gap between germline ends came to 10 bases. CDR3 length: 14 amino acids. The CDR3 region has the DNA TGTGCCAGCAGTTTAGATGTCCGCTCCTATGGCTACACCTTC. Translating gives CASSLDVRSYGYTF.